This TCR beta chain was recovered during a study of T cell responses to AZD1222 COVID-19 vaccine. The study, taken as a whole, reports: The donor cohort was predominantly white British with a female majority, and clonal diversity may have been underestimated. The CD4 TCRs associated with vaccination extended across spike and predominated at 160-218 and 743-854.

Some clones are missing from TCRdb's copy, which holds only in-frame ones; the method was immunoSEQ multiplex PCR. The sample has under 150,000 clones, roughly 92% seen once; the top ten hold approximately 1.2%. As regards this clone: The target antigen is unknown.

Second-dose timings of about 4 or about 12 weeks were pooled. Per the germline V gene, CDR1 is KGHSH and CDR2 is LQKENI. CDR3 length: 16 amino acids. The ends lost 5 bases at V and 5 bases at J; junction bases unmatched: 12. V gene TRBV18 combines with J gene TRBJ1-5, with TRBD1 matching 7 bases. The material was peripheral blood, obtained 28 days after the second AZD1222 dose. The TCR sequence derives from an adult who received the AZD1222 COVID-19 vaccine. CDR3 region: CASSARQGSSDQPQHF. CDR3 DNA: TGTGCCAGCTCAGCCAGACAGGGATCAAGCGATCAGCCCCAGCATTTT.